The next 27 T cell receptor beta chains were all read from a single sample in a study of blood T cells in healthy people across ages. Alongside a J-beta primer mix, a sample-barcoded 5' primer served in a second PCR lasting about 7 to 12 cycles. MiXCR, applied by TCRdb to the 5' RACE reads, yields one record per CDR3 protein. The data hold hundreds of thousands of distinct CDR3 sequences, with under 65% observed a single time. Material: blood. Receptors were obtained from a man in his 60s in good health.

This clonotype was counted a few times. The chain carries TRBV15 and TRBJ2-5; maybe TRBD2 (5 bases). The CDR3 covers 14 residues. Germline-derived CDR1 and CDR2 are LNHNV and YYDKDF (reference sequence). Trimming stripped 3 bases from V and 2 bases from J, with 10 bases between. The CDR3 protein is CATSSGRIQETQYF. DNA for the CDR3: TGTGCCACCAGCAGTGGGAGAATACAAGAGACCCAGTACTTC.

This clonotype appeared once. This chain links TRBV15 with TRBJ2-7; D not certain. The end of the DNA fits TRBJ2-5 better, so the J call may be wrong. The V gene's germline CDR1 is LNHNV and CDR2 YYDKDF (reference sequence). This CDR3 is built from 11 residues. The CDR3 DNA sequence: TGTGCCACCAGCAGAGCAGGGACCCAGTACTTC. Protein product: CATSRAGTQYF.

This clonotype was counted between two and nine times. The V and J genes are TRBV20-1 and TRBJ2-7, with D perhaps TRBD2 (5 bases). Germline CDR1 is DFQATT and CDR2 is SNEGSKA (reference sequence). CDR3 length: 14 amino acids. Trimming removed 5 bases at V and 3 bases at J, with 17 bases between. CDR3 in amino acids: CSAPPAAGSYEQYF. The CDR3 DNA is TGCAGTGCTCCCCCAGCGGCAGGAAGCTACGAGCAGTACTTC.

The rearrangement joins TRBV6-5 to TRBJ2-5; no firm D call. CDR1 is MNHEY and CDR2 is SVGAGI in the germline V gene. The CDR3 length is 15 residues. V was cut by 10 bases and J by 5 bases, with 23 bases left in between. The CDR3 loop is CATSPGPQGRETQYF. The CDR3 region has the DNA TGTGCCACCTCACCGGGCCCCCAAGGGCGGGAGACCCAGTACTTC.

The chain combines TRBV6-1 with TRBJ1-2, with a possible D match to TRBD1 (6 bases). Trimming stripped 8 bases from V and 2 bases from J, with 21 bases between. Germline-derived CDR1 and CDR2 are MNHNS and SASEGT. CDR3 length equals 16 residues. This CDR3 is CASPPGHRELNYGYTF. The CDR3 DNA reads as TGTGCCAGCCCCCCGGGACACCGAGAGTTAAACTATGGCTACACCTTC.

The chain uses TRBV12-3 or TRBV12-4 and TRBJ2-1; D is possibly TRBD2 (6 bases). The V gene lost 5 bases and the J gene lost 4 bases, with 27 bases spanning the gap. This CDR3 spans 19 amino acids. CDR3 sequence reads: CASSPHTGDIVRTYNEQFF. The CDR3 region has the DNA TGTGCCAGCAGTCCCCACACGGGGGATATCGTTCGTACGTACAATGAGCAGTTCTTC.

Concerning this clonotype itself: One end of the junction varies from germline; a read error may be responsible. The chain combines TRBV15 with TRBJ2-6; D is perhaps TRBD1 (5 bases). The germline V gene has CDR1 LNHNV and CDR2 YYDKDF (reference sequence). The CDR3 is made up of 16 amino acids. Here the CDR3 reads CATSREQTSGANALTF. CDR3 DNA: TGTGCCACCAGCAGAGAACAGACCTCTGGGGCCAACGCCCTGACTTTC.

CDR3 sequence: CASSYSETGGRGYTF. The CDR3 DNA follows: TGTGCCAGCAGTTACTCTGAGACAGGGGGTCGTGGCTACACCTTC. The chain combines TRBV6-5 with TRBJ1-2, with 9 bases lining up with TRBD1. Germline CDR1 and CDR2: MNHEY and SVGAGI. This CDR3 has 15 residues. V lost 0 bases to trimming and J lost 7 bases; unmatched junction nucleotides: 6.

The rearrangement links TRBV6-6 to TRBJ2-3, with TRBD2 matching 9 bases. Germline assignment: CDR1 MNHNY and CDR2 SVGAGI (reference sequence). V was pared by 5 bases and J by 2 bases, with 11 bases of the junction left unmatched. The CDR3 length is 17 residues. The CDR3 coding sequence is TGTGCCAGCAGTCCCCGGGGTAGCGGGGGATCCACAGATACGCAGTATTTT. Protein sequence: CASSPRGSGGSTDTQYF.

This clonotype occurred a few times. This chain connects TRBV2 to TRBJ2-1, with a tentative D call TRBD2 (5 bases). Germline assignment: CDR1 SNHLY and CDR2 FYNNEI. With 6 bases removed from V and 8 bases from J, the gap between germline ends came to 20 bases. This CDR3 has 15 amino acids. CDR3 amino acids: CASRMDSRVVDEQFF. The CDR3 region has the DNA TGTGCCAGCAGGATGGACTCCCGGGTCGTGGATGAGCAGTTCTTC.

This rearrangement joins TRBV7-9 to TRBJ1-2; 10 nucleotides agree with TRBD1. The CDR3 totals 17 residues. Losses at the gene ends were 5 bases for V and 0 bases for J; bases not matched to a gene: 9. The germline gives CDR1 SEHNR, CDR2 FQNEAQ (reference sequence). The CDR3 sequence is CASSGGTGVHTNYGYTF. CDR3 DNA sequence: TGTGCCAGCAGCGGCGGGACAGGGGTCCATACTAACTATGGCTACACCTTC.

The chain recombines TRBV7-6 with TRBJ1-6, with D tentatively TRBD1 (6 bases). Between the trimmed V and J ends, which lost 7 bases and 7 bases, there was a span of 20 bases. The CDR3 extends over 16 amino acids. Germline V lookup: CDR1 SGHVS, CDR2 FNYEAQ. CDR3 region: CASTLRDRTENSPLHF. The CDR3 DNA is TGTGCCAGCACCCTACGCGACAGGACCGAGAATTCACCCCTCCACTTT.

In nucleotides, the CDR3 is TGCGCCAGCAGCTTGGAGGGGACAGGGTGGGATGAAGCTTTCTTT. Its translation: CASSLEGTGWDEAFF. The rearrangement uses TRBV5-1 and TRBJ1-1; 9 bases fit TRBD1. Germline trimming cut 0 bases from V and 7 bases from J; bases unmatched to any gene: 7. The CDR3 sequence is 15 residues long. The germline CDR1 and CDR2 sequences are SGHRS and YFSETQ.

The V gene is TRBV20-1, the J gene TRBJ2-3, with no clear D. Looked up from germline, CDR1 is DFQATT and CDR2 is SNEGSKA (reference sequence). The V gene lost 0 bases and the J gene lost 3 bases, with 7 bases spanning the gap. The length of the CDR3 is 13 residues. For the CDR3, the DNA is TGCAGTGCTAGAGACGCCACTACAGATACGCAGTATTTT. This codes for CSARDATTDTQYF.

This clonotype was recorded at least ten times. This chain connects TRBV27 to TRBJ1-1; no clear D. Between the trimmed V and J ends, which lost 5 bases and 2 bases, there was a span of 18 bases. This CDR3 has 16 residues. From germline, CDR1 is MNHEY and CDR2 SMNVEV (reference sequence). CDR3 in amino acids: CASSRAGPRSNTEAFF. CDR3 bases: TGTGCCAGCAGTAGGGCAGGACCCCGATCAAACACTGAAGCTTTCTTT.

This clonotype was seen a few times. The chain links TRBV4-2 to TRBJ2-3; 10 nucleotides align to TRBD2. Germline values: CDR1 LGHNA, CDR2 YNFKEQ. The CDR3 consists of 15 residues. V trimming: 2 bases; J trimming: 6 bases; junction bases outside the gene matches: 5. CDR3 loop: CASSQHGSGGDTQYF. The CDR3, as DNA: TGTGCCAGCAGCCAACATGGTAGCGGGGGGGATACGCAGTATTTT.

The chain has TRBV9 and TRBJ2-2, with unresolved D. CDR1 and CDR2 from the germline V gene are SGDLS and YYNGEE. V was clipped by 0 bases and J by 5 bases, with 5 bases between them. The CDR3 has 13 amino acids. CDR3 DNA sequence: TGTGCCAGCAGCGTAGCCTCTACCGGGGAGCTGTTTTTT. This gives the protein CASSVASTGELFF.

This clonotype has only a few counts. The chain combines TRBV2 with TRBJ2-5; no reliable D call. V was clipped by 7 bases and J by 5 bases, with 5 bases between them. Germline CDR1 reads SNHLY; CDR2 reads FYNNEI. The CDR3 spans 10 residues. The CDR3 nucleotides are TGTGCCAGCATGATCGAGACCCAGTACTTC. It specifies CASMIETQYF. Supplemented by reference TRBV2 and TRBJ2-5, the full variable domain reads EPEVTQTPSHQVTQMGQEVILRCVPISNHLYFYWYRQILGQKVEFLVSFYNNEISEKSEIFDDQFSVERPDGSNFTLKIRSTKLEDSAMYFCASMIETQYFGPGTRLLVL.

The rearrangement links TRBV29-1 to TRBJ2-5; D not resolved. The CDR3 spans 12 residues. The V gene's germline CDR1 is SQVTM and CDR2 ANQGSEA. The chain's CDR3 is CGTRTVQETQYF. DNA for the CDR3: TGCGGCACCCGGACCGTTCAAGAGACCCAGTACTTC.

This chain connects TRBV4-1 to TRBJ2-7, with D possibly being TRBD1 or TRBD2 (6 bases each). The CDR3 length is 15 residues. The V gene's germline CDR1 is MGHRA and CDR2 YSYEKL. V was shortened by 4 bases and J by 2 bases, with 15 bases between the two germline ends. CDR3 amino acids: CASSLEVGGPYEQYF. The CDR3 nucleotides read TGCGCCAGCAGCCTCGAGGTCGGGGGCCCCTACGAGCAGTACTTC.

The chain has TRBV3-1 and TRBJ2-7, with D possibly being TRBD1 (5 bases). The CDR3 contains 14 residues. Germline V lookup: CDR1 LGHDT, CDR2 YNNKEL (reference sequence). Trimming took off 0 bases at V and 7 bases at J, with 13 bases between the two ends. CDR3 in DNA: TGTGCCAGCAGCCAAGAGGGGCAGGGCGGAGAGCAGTACTTC. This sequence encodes CASSQEGQGGEQYF.

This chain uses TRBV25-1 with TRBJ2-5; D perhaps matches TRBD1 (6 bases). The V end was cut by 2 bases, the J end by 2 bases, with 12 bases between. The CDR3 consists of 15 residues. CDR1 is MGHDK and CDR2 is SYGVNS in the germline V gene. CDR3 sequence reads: CASSELAGEQETQYF. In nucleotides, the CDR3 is TGTGCCAGCAGTGAACTCGCAGGGGAGCAAGAGACCCAGTACTTC.

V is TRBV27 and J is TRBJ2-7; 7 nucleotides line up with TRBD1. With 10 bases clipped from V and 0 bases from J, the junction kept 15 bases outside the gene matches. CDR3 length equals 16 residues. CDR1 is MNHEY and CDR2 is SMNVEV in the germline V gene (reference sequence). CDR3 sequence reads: CAIHFSGGPCSYEQYF. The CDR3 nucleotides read TGTGCCATCCACTTCTCAGGGGGACCTTGCTCCTACGAGCAGTACTTC.

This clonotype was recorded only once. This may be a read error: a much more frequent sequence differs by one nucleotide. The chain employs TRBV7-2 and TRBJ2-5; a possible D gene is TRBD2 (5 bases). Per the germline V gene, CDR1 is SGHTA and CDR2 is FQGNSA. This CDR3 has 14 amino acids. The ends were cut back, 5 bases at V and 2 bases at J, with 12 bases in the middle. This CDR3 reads CASSPRERQETQYF. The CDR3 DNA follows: TGTGCCAGCAGCCCCCGGGAAAGACAAGAGACCCAGTACTTC.

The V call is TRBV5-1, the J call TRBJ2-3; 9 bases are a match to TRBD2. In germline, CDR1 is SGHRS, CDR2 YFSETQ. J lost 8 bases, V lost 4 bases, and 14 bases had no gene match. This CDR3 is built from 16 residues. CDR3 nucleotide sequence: TGCGCCAGCAGCCGGGATGGGACTAGCTCCTCTGGTACGCAGTATTTT. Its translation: CASSRDGTSSSGTQYF. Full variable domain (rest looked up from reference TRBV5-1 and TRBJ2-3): KAGVTQTPRYLIKTRGQQVTLSCSPISGHRSVSWYQQTPGQGLQFLFEYFSETQRNKGNFPGRFSGRQFSNSRSEMNVSTLELGDSALYLCASSRDGTSSSGTQYFGPGTRLTVL.

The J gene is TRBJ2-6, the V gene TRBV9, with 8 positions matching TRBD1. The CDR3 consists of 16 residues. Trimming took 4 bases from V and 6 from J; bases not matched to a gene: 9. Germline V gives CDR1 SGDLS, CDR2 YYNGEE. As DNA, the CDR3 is TGTGCCAGCAGCACGAAACAGGGGGTCTTGGCCAACGTCCTGACTTTC. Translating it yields CASSTKQGVLANVLTF.

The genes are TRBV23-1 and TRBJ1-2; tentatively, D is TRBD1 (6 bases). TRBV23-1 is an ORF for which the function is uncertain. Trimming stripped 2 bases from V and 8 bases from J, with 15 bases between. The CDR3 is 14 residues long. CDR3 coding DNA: TGCGCCAGCAGTCAAATGGGGGCCTTCCAAGGCTACACCTTC. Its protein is CASSQMGAFQGYTF.